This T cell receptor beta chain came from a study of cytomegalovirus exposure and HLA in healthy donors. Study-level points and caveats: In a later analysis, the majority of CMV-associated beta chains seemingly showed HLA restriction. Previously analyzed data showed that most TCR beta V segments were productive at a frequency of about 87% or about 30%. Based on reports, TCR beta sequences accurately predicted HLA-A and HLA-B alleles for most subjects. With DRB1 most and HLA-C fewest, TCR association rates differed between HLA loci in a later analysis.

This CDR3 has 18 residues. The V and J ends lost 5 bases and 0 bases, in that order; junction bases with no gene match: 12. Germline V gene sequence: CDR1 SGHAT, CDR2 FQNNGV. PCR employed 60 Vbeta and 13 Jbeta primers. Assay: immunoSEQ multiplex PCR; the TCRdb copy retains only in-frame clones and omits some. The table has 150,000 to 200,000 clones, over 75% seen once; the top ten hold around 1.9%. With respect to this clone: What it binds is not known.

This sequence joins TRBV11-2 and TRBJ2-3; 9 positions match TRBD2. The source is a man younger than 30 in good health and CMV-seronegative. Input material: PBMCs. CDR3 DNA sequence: TGTGCCAGCAGCCCATCACCCCTAGCGGGGATTAGCACAGATACGCAGTATTTT. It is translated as CASSPSPLAGISTDTQYF. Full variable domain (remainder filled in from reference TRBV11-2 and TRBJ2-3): EAGVAQSPRYKIIEKRQSVAFWCNPISGHATLYWYQQILGQGPKLLIQFQNNGVVDDSQLPKDRFSAERLKGVDSTLKIQPAKLEDSAVYLCASSPSPLAGISTDTQYFGPGTRLTVL.